A selection of T cell receptor beta chains follows, all from one sample in a study of neoadjuvant nivolumab and ipilimumab in lung cancer. Generated by immunoSEQ multiplex PCR, the TCRdb table keeps only in-frame clones and is missing some. The sample consists of around 30,000 clones, around 80% of them appearing once. The specimen comprised peripheral blood, sampled before neoadjuvant nivolumab, alone or with ipilimumab. Receptor source: an adult with non-small cell lung cancer. The CDR3 runs from the conserved cysteine through the conserved F or W. D genes are given only for firm matches. Part of the rows lack a size; the others show once, few, many or a class for expanded clones.

D gene	V gene	clone size	J gene	CDR3 DNA	CDR3 protein
TRBD1	TRBV6-5	-	TRBJ2-1	TGTGCCAGCAGTTTCGACAGGGGGAATGAGCAGTTCTTC	CASSFDRGNEQFF
-	TRBV29-1	few	TRBJ1-4	TGCAGCGCCGCCGGTTCTAGGGGTGAAAAACTGTTTTTT	CSAAGSRGEKLFF
-	TRBV6-5	-	TRBJ1-6	TGTGCCAGCAGTAGACAGAGATTAGGAAATTCACCCCTCCACTTT	CASSRQRLGNSPLHF
TRBD2	TRBV2	-	TRBJ2-1	TGTGCCAGCCTAGGGGCTAGCGGGGAGAATGAGCAGTTCTTC	CASLGASGENEQFF
-	TRBV4-3	-	TRBJ1-2	TGCGCCAGCAGCCAAGGCACCTTCGCTAACTATGGCTACACCTTC	CASSQGTFANYGYTF
-	TRBV5-8	few	TRBJ2-1	TGTGCCAGCAGCTTAGGGGGACTAACTCCCCGCAATGAGCAGTTCTTC	CASSLGGLTPRNEQFF
-	TRBV5-6	-	TRBJ2-2	TGTGCCAGCAGCTTGTATGGGGGCTCTTCCGGGGAGCTGTTTTTT	CASSLYGGSSGELFF
TRBD1	TRBV5-1	-	TRBJ1-1	TGCGCCAGCAGCAGACAGGGGGCCAGAACTGAAGCTTTCTTT	CASSRQGARTEAFF
-	TRBV4-2	-	TRBJ1-1	TGTGCCAGCAGCCAAGATGCAGGACCAGGAGGCACTGAAGCTTTCTTT	CASSQDAGPGGTEAFF
-	TRBV7-8	-	TRBJ1-1	TGTGCCAGCAGCTTAGGTTCATCGGGGGTTGCTGAAGCTTTCTTT	CASSLGSSGVAEAFF
-	TRBV5-5	-	TRBJ1-3	TGTGCCAGCAGCTTGGCCCCAATCACCGGAAACACCATATATTTT	CASSLAPITGNTIYF
-	TRBV7-9	-	TRBJ2-1	TGTGCCAGCAGCTTACGCCCGGGGCAGGGGATGTACAATGAGCAGTTCTTC	CASSLRPGQGMYNEQFF
-	TRBV6-1	-	TRBJ1-5	TGTGCCAGCAGGGCTGGAGGAGAGCAGCCCCAGCATTTT	CASRAGGEQPQHF
TRBD1	TRBV13	once	TRBJ1-1	TGTGCCAGCAGCCTCACCGCCGGGACAGCCACTGAAGCTTTCTTT	CASSLTAGTATEAFF
-	TRBV10-3	-	TRBJ2-2	TGTGCCATCAGCTGGGGGTCTCAGCTGTTTTTT	CAISWGSQLFF
TRBD2	TRBV19	once	TRBJ2-1	TGTGCCAGTAGTAAGCGGGGGGGGGACAATGAGCAGTTCTTC	CASSKRGGDNEQFF
TRBD2	TRBV9	-	TRBJ2-3	TGTGCCAGCAGCCCCACTAGCGGGGGGCACTTCACAGATACGCAGTATTTT	CASSPTSGGHFTDTQYF
TRBD1	TRBV5-1	-	TRBJ2-2	TGCGCCAGCAGCTGGGGACAGTCTAACACCGGGGAGCTGTTTTTT	CASSWGQSNTGELFF
-	TRBV6-5	once	TRBJ1-4	TGTGCCAGCATCTCTGCCGGATCCGAGCTGTTTTTT	CASISAGSELFF
-	TRBV7-9	few	TRBJ1-4	TGTGCCAGCAGCTTAGACGCAGGGGTTAAGGAAAAACTGTTTTTT	CASSLDAGVKEKLFF
-	TRBV5-4	-	TRBJ2-3	TGTGCCAGCAGTCGGGACGCCTGGGGCACAGATACGCAGTATTTT	CASSRDAWGTDTQYF
-	TRBV20-1	few	TRBJ2-1	TGCAGTGGGGACGAATACAATGAGCAGTTCTTC	CSGDEYNEQFF
TRBD1	TRBV9	-	TRBJ1-1	TGTGCCAGCAGCACCTCTCCGGGACAGGGTGAAACTGAAGCTTTCTTT	CASSTSPGQGETEAFF
TRBD1	TRBV11-2	-	TRBJ1-2	TGTGCCAGCAGCCCCGACAGGGTTAACTATGGCTACACCTTC	CASSPDRVNYGYTF
-	TRBV27	-	TRBJ2-6	TGTGCCTGCCGGGACCTCCAATCTGGGGCCAACGTCCTGACTTTC	CACRDLQSGANVLTF
-	TRBV5-8	once	TRBJ2-1	TGTGCCAGCAGCTTGGGCAGTATAAATGAGCAGTTCTTC	CASSLGSINEQFF
-	TRBV7-8	-	TRBJ1-2	TGTGCCAGCAGCCCGAGCGGGACATACGGGTATGGCTACACCTTC	CASSPSGTYGYGYTF
-	TRBV13	-	TRBJ1-2	TGTGCCAGCAGCCACGAGAGGGGCGGATCATACTATGGCTACACCTTC	CASSHERGGSYYGYTF
TRBD1	TRBV27	-	TRBJ1-2	TGTGCCAGCAGTTTGATCTCTGGGACAGGGGCTCATGGCTACACCTTC	CASSLISGTGAHGYTF
-	TRBV29-1	-	TRBJ2-7	TGCAGCGTTGAAAGGTCCTACGAGCAGTACTTC	CSVERSYEQYF
-	TRBV7-6	-	TRBJ2-2	TGTGCCAGCAGCTTAGATTCGAACACCGGGGAGCTGTTTTTT	CASSLDSNTGELFF
-	TRBV19	-	TRBJ2-2	TGTGCCAGTAGTGGAGGGTTGGGCACCGGGGAGCTGTTTTTT	CASSGGLGTGELFF
-	TRBV10-3	few	TRBJ2-2	TGTGCCATCAGTGAGTCGGGGACTGGGATCGGGGAGCTGTTTTTT	CAISESGTGIGELFF
TRBD1	TRBV6-1	-	TRBJ1-1	TGTGCCAGCAGTGCTGAACAGGGGGCCTACACTGAAGCTTTCTTT	CASSAEQGAYTEAFF
TRBD2	TRBV19	-	TRBJ2-5	TGTGCCAGTAGTTTCGGGGGGGCCAAAGAGACCCAGTACTTC	CASSFGGAKETQYF
-	TRBV9	-	TRBJ1-2	TGTGCCAGCAGCCCCGGGCCAGTATCTGGCTACACCTTC	CASSPGPVSGYTF
TRBD1	TRBV11-2	-	TRBJ2-1	TGTGCCAGCAGCTTAGGCAGGGGGTATGAGCAGTTCTTC	CASSLGRGYEQFF
-	TRBV5-1	-	TRBJ1-5	TGCGCCAGCAGCTTGGGACAGGCAAGCAATCAGCCCCAGCATTTT	CASSLGQASNQPQHF
-	TRBV10-3	-	TRBJ1-6	TGTGCCGTCTCCCCGACGGGGGATTCACCCCTCCACTTT	CAVSPTGDSPLHF
-	TRBV18	-	TRBJ1-2	TGTGCCAGCTCACCCCGGCAGGGATATGGCTACACCTTC	CASSPRQGYGYTF
-	TRBV10-3	-	TRBJ1-5	TGTGCCATCAGTGAGTGGGGGGCGAGCAATCAGCCCCAGCATTTT	CAISEWGASNQPQHF
-	TRBV7-9	-	TRBJ2-5	TGTGCCAGCAGCTTATATCGGGGCCCCGGACAAGAGACCCAGTACTTC	CASSLYRGPGQETQYF
-	TRBV7-4	-	TRBJ2-7	TGTGCCAGCAGCATGACAGGTTCTGGGCAAGAGCAGTACTTC	CASSMTGSGQEQYF
-	TRBV7-9	-	TRBJ1-4	TGTGCCAGCAGCCCTTCGGGACGGTCTAATGAAAAACTGTTTTTT	CASSPSGRSNEKLFF
-	TRBV6-5	few	TRBJ1-1	TGTGCCAGCCACCGACCGAACACTGAAGCTTTCTTT	CASHRPNTEAFF
TRBD1	TRBV10-3	once	TRBJ2-1	TGTGCCATCAGTGAGGGGCCGGGACAGGGGGTAAACAATGAGCAGTTCTTC	CAISEGPGQGVNNEQFF
-	TRBV2	-	TRBJ1-5	TGTGCCAGCAGTCTCCACCGGGATATTACCAATCAGCCCCAGCATTTT	CASSLHRDITNQPQHF
TRBD1	TRBV28	few	TRBJ2-5	TGTGCCAGCAGTGTCGACAGGGCCCAGTACTTC	CASSVDRAQYF
-	TRBV7-9	-	TRBJ1-1	TGTGCCAGCAGCTTCGAGGGACAAGGAACTGAAGCTTTCTTT	CASSFEGQGTEAFF
-	TRBV7-7	-	TRBJ2-1	TGTGCCAGCAGTCCTGAGGGCTCCTACAATGAGCAGTTCTTC	CASSPEGSYNEQFF